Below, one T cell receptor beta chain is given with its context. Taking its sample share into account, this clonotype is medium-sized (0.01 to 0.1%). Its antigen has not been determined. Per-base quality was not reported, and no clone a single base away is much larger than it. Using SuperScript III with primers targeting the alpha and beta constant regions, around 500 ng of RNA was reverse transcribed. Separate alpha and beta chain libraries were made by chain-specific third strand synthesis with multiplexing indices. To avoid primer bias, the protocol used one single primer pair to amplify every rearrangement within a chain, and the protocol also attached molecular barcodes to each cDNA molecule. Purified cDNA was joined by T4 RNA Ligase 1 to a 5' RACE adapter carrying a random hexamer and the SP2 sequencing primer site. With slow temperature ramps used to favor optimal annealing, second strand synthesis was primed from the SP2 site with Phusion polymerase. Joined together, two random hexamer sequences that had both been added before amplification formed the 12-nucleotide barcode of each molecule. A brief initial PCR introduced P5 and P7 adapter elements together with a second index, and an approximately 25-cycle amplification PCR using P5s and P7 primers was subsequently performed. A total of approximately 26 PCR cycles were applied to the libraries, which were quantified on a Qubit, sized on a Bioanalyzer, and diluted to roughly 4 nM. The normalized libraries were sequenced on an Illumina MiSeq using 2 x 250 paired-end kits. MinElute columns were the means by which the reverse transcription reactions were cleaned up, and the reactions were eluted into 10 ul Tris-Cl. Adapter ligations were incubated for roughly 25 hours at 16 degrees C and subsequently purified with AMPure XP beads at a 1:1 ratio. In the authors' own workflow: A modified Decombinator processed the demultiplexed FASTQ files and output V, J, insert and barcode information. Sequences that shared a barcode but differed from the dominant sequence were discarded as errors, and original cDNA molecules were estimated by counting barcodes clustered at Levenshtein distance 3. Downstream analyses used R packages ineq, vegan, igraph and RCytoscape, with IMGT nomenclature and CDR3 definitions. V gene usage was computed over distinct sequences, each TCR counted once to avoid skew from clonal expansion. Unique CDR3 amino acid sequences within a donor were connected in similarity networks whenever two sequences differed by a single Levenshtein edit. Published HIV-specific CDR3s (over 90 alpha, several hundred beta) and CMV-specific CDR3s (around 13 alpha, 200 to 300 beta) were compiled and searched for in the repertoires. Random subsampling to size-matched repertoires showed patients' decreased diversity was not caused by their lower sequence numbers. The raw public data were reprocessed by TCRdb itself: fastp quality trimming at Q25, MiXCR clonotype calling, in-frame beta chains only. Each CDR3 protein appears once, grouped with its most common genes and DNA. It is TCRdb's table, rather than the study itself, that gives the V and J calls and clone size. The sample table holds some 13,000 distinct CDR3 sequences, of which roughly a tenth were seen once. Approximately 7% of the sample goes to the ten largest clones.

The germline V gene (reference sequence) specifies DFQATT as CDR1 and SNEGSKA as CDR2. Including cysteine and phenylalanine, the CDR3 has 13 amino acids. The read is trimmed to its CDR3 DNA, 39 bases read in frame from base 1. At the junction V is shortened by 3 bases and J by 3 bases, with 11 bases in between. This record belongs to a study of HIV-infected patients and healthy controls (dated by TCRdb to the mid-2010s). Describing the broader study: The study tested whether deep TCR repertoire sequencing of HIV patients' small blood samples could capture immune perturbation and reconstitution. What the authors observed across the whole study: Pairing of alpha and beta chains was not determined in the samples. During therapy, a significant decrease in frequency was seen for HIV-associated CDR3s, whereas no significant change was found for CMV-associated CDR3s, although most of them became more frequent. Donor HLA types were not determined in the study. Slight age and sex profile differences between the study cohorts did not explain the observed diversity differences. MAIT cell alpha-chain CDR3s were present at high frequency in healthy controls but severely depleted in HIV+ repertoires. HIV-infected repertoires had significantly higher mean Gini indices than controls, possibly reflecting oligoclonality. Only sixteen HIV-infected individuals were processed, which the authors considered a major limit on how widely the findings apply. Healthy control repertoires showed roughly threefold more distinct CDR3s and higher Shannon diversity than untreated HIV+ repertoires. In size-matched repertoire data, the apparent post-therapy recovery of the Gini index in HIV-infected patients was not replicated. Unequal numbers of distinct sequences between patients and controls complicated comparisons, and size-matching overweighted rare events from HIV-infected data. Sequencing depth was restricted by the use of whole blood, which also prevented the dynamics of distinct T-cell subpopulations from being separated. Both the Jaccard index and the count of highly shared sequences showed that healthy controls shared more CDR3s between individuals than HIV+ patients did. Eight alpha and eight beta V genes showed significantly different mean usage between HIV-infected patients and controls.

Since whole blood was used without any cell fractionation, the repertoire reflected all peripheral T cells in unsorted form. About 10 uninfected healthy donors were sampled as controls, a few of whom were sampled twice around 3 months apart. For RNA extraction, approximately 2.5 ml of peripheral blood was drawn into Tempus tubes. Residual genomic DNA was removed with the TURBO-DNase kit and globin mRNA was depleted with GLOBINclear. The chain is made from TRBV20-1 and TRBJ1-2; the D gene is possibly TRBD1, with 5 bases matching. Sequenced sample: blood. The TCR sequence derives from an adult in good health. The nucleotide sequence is TGCAGTGCTAGGGCTCCCAGGGACTATGGCTACACCTTC. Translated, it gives CSARAPRDYGYTF.